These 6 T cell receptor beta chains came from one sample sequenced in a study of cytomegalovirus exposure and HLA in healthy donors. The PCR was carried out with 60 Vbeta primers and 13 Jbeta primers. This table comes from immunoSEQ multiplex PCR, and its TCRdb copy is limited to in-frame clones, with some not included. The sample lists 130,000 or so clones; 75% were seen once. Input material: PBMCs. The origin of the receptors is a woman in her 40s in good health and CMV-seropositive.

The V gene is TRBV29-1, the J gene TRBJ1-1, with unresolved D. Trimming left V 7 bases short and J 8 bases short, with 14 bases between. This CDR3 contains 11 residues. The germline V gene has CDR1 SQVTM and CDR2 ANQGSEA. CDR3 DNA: TGCAGCGCAGAGCTGGAGTCCGAAGCTTTCTTT. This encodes CSAELESEAFF.

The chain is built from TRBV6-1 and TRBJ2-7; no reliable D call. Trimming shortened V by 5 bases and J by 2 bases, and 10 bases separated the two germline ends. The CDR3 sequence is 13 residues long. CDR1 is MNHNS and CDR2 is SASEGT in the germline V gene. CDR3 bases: TGTGCCAGCAGTCGTCAGGCCACCTACGAGCAGTACTTC. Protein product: CASSRQATYEQYF.

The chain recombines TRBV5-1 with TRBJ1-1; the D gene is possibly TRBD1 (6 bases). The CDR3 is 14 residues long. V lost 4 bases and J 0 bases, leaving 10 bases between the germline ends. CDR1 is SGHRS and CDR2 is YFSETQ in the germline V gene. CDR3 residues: CASSPQGLNTEAFF. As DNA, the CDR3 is TGCGCCAGCAGCCCACAGGGATTGAACACTGAAGCTTTCTTT.

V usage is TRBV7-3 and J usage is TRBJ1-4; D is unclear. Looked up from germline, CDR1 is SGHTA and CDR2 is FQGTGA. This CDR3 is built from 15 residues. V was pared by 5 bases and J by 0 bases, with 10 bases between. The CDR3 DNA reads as TGTGCCAGCAGCCTCCGGGAGGCAACTAATGAAAAACTGTTTTTT. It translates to CASSLREATNEKLFF.

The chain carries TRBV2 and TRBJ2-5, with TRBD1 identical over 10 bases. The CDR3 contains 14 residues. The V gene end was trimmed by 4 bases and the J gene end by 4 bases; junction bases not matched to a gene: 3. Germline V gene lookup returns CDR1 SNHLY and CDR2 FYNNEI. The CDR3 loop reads CASSVGTGVETQYF. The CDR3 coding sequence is TGTGCCAGCAGTGTAGGGACAGGGGTAGAGACCCAGTACTTC.

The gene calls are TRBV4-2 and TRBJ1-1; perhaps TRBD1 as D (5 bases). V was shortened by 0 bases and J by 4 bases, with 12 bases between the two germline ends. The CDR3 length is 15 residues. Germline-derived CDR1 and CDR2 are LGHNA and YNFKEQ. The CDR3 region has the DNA TGTGCCAGCAGCCAAGAAATGGGGGGTGTCACTGAAGCTTTCTTT. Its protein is CASSQEMGGVTEAFF.